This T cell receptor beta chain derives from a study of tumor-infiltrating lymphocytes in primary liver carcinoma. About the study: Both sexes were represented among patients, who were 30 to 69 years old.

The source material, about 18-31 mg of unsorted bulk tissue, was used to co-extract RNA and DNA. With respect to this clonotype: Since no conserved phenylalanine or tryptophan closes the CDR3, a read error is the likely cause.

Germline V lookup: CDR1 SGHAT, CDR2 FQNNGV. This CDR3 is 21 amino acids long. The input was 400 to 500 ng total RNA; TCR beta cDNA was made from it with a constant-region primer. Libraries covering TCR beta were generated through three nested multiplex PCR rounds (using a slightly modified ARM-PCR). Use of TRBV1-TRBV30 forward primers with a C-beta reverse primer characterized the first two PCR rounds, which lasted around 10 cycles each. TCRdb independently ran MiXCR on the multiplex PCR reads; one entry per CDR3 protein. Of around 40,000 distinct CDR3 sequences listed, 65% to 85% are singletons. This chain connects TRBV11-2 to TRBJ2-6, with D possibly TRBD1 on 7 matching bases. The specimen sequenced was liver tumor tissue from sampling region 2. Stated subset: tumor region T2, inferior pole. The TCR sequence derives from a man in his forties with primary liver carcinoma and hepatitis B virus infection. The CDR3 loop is CDSSMGGDRDISLSGANVLTS. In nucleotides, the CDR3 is TGTGACAGCAGCATGGGGGGAGACAGGGACATTTCCCTGTCTGGGGCCAACGTCCTGACTTCC.